These 16 T cell receptor beta chains share one sample of origin, sequenced in a study of blood T cells in healthy people across ages. It was with a sample-barcoded 5' primer and a J-beta primer mix that a second PCR of roughly 7 to 12 cycles was run. TCRdb re-derived calls from the 5' RACE reads in MiXCR, one entry per CDR3 protein. The data contain roughly 1.7 million distinct CDR3 sequences, about 31% of them seen just once; the ten biggest clones take up 11%. The sequencing sample was made of blood. These receptors came from a woman aged 25-40 years in good health.

The chain combines TRBV5-5 with TRBJ1-5; no clear D gene. CDR3 length equals 15 residues. Germline lookup yields CDR1 SGHKS and CDR2 YYEKEE (reference sequence). V lost 5 bases to trimming and J lost 4 bases, with 16 bases between them. CDR3 residues: CASSPRSGFNQPQHF. In nucleotides, the CDR3 is TGTGCCAGCAGTCCAAGGTCGGGCTTTAATCAGCCCCAGCATTTT.

This clonotype came up many times. V usage is TRBV28 and J usage is TRBJ1-5; D is unresolved. Per germline, CDR1 MDHEN and CDR2 SYDVKM. The CDR3 sequence is 13 residues long. The ends were cut back, 5 bases at V and 3 bases at J, with 8 bases in the middle. CDR3 protein: CASSTGFNQPQHF. The DNA for the CDR3 is TGTGCCAGCAGTACGGGGTTCAATCAGCCCCAGCATTTT.

This clonotype came up a few times. The chain recombines TRBV4-1 with TRBJ1-2; the D gene is possibly TRBD1 (5 bases). The V end lost 0 bases, the J end lost 2 bases, and 16 bases lay between the germline ends. Germline CDR1 MGHRA, CDR2 YSYEKL. The CDR3 runs 17 residues. The CDR3 nucleotides are TGCGCCAGCAGCCAAGAACCCCGACAGCGAATAAACTATGGCTACACCTTC. The encoded protein is CASSQEPRQRINYGYTF.

This clonotype was observed a few times. The CDR3 protein is CASSSPGRSGYTF. The CDR3, as DNA: TGTGCCAGCAGCTCTCCGGGAAGGAGCGGCTACACCTTC. The V and J genes are TRBV7-3 and TRBJ1-2; D is unresolved. V was cut by 4 bases and J by 8 bases, with 14 bases left in between. Per germline, CDR1 SGHTA and CDR2 FQGTGA. CDR3 length equals 13 residues.

This clonotype was recorded only once. This chain uses TRBV6-5 with TRBJ2-1; 7 nucleotides align to TRBD2. J lost 6 bases, V lost 5 bases, and 7 bases had no gene match. Germline V lookup: CDR1 MNHEY, CDR2 SVGAGI. This CDR3 comprises 14 residues. The CDR3 DNA follows: TGTGCCAGCAGTCCAGCCCCGGGGGGCAATGAGCAGTTCTTC. Translation gives CASSPAPGGNEQFF.

The gene calls are TRBV9 and TRBJ2-3, with TRBD2 as a possible D gene (5 bases). Trimming took off 1 base at V and 0 bases at J, with 12 bases between the two ends. Germline loops: CDR1 SGDLS, CDR2 YYNGEE. This CDR3 region has 16 residues. In DNA form, the CDR3 reads TGTGCCAGCAGCGTATTGGGAGAGGCTAGCACAGATACGCAGTATTTT. It is translated as CASSVLGEASTDTQYF.

The chain joins TRBV12-3 or TRBV12-4 to TRBJ2-1; no clear D. With 4 bases removed from V and 10 bases from J, the gap between germline ends came to 8 bases. The CDR3 totals 11 residues. CDR3: CASSWDFEQFF. In nucleotides, the CDR3 is TGTGCCAGCAGTTGGGATTTCGAGCAGTTCTTC.

V gene TRBV20-1 combines with J gene TRBJ2-1; a weak D match, TRBD2 (6 bases). The CDR3 runs 14 residues. Germline V lookup: CDR1 DFQATT, CDR2 SNEGSKA (reference sequence). V dropped 1 base and J dropped 6 bases, with 13 bases sitting between them. DNA for the CDR3: TGCAGTGCTAGAGCCACTAGCATAAGCAATGAGCAGTTCTTC. It specifies CSARATSISNEQFF.

The chain links TRBV11-2 to TRBJ1-5, with 7 positions matching TRBD1. V shed 5 bases and J 8 bases; nucleotides not matched to a gene: 9. The CDR3 consists of 14 residues. Germline lookup yields CDR1 SGHAT and CDR2 FQNNGV. CDR3 coding DNA: TGTGCCAGCAGCCCCGACAGGGTGGGGAAGCCCCAGCATTTT. Amino acid sequence: CASSPDRVGKPQHF.

The V gene is TRBV28, the J gene TRBJ2-3; no definite D call. The CDR3 sequence is 16 residues long. Between the trimmed V and J ends, which lost 4 bases and 1 base, there was a span of 15 bases. CDR1 and CDR2 from the germline V gene are MDHEN and SYDVKM. The CDR3 region is CASSSPLGSGTDTQYF. The CDR3 DNA is TGTGCCAGCAGTTCTCCTTTGGGGTCAGGCACAGATACGCAGTATTTT.

There are a few counts of this clonotype. The gene calls are TRBV20-1 and TRBJ2-3; no firm D call. Germline V gives CDR1 DFQATT, CDR2 SNEGSKA (reference sequence). V was shortened by 0 bases and J by 4 bases, with 14 bases between the two germline ends. The CDR3 extends over 15 amino acids. CDR3 sequence (DNA): TGCAGTGCTAGAGACATAGTATCGCTTGCAGATACGCAGTATTTT. It encodes CSARDIVSLADTQYF.

The chain employs TRBV29-1 and TRBJ1-4; D unresolved. Germline V gene sequence: CDR1 SQVTM, CDR2 ANQGSEA. The CDR3 totals 11 residues. Trimming left V 7 bases short and J 8 bases short, with 11 bases between. The CDR3 sequence: CSALGDEKLFF. The CDR3 bases are TGCAGCGCCCTGGGTGACGAAAAACTGTTTTTT. The entire variable domain, with the rest obtained from reference TRBV29-1 and TRBJ1-4, is as follows: SAVISQKPSRDICQRGTSLTIQCQVDSQVTMMFWYRQQPGQSLTLIATANQGSEATYESGFVIDKFPISRPNLTFSTLTVSNMSPEDSSIYLCSALGDEKLFFGSGTQLSVL.

There are a few counts of this clonotype. The chain carries TRBV9 and TRBJ2-5; 8 bases agree with TRBD1. The trim removed 4 bases at V and 4 bases at J, leaving 9 bases unmatched. This CDR3 has 15 residues. Germline loops: CDR1 SGDLS, CDR2 YYNGEE. The DNA for the CDR3 is TGTGCCAGCAGCCCCCGGGACAGGCTGGGAGAGACCCAGTACTTC. It yields the protein CASSPRDRLGETQYF.

The rearrangement uses TRBV18 and TRBJ1-2, with unresolved D. CDR1 KGHSH and CDR2 LQKENI come from the germline V gene. The CDR3 has 16 residues. The ends were cut back, 3 bases at V and 1 base at J, with 15 bases in the middle. CDR3 in DNA: TGTGCCAGCTCACCGGATGAAACAGCGTATAACTATGGCTACACCTTC. Translated: CASSPDETAYNYGYTF.

The chain employs TRBV28 and TRBJ2-7; no clear D. CDR3 size: 11 residues. Germline V lookup: CDR1 MDHEN, CDR2 SYDVKM. V lost 3 bases and J 6 bases, leaving 6 bases between the germline ends. The CDR3 DNA reads as TGTGCCAGCAGTTTCTCCCCCGAGCAGTACTTC. It yields the protein CASSFSPEQYF.

Points on this clonotype: One junction end disagrees with the germline gene, perhaps due to a read error. CDR3 nucleotides: TGTGCCCGCAGACGGGGGATCCAAGAGACCCAGTACTTC. It translates to CARRRGIQETQYF. V and J are TRBV2 and TRBJ2-5, with D perhaps TRBD2 (6 bases). Per the germline V gene, CDR1 is SNHLY and CDR2 is FYNNEI. This CDR3 spans 13 amino acids.